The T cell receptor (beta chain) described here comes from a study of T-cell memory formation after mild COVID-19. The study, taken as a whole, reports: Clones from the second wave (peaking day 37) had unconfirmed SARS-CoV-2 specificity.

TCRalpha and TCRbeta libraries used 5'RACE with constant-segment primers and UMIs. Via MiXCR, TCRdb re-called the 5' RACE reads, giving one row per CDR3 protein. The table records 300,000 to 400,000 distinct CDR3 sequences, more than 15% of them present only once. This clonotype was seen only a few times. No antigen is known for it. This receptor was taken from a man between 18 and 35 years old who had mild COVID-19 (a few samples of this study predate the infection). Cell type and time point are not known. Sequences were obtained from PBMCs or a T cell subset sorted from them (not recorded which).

The CDR3 protein is CAIMGQGALEQYF. The CDR3 nucleotides read TGTGCCATCATGGGACAGGGCGCGCTCGAGCAGTACTTC. The chain combines TRBV10-3 with TRBJ2-7, with 9 bases lining up with TRBD1. CDR1 is ENHRY, CDR2 SYGVKD, per germline. V lost 7 bases and J lost 6; bases outside the gene matches: 7. CDR3 length equals 13 residues.